The entry that follows covers one TCR beta chain sequence. No cognate antigen has been identified for it. Base qualities were left out, and no much larger clone turns up one base away. Preparation of the library involved RT-PCR. Sequenced on an Illumina HiSeq 2500. Through fastp at Q25 and MiXCR, TCRdb rebuilt clones from the public reads, retaining in-frame beta chains. Rows are unified per CDR3 protein, each entry keeping the most common DNA and genes. The table for this sample lists about 190,000 distinct CDR3 sequences; about an eighth of them were counted only once. The ten largest clones take up under 30% of the sample. This sample is drawn from a study of response to subunit inactivated influenza vaccine listed by TCRdb under 2018. Context from the whole study: The study used deep quantitative T cell receptor repertoire profiling to track responses to a trivalent subunit inactivated influenza vaccine. Results the study describes overall, beyond this receptor: It was suggested by the authors that each seasonal influenza vaccination may recruit only a limited number of new T cells.

V loses 0 bases at its end and J loses 3 bases; junction bases beyond the gene matches: 9. According to the germline V gene, CDR1 reads LGHNA and CDR2 reads YSLEER. There are 17 amino acids in the CDR3, from cysteine to phenylalanine inclusive. Only the CDR3 portion is preserved as DNA: 51 bases, with reading frame beginning at the first base. The rearranged segments are TRBV4-3 and TRBJ2-3; the junction holds 7 bases that match TRBD1. The origin of this receptor is a man aged 50 or older who received an inactivated influenza vaccine. Donor details come from another sample of the same person, matched by shared clones. Specimen: CD8+ T cells sorted from PBMCs, collected around 5 days after vaccination. The nucleotides are TGCGCCAGCAGCCAAGAACTGGTACAGGGGCGGACAGATACGCAGTATTTT. This sequence encodes CASSQELVQGRTDTQYF.